This TCR beta chain was captured in a study of blood T cell repertoires in COVID-19. As originally analysed: Reference gene primers were amplified, and this amplification served to estimate nucleated cell counts. This table comes from immunoSEQ multiplex PCR, and its TCRdb copy is limited to in-frame clones, with some not included. D and trimming were read from the DNA, whereas the V and J calls and clone size are those reported in that table. The sample records over 60,000 clones, about four fifths being singletons. The TCR comes from a man aged 45 to 65 with COVID-19, enrolled during active disease. Sequenced material: peripheral blood.

The CDR3: CASSSGQRLPYEQYF. The CDR3 coding sequence is TGTGCCAGCAGCTCGGGTCAAAGATTACCCTACGAGCAGTACTTC. The V call is TRBV5-6, the J call TRBJ2-7, with no clear D. The V end lost 3 bases, the J end lost 2 bases, and 15 bases lay between the germline ends. The CDR3 is 15 residues long. Germline CDR1 reads SGHDT; CDR2 reads YYEEEE.